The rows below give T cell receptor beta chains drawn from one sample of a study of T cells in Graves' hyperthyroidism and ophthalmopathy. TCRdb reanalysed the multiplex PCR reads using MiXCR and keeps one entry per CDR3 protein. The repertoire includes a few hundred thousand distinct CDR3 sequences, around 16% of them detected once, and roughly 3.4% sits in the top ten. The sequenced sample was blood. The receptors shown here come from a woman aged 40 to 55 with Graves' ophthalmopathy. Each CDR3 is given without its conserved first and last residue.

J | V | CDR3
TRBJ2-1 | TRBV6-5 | ASSYTSGPRDNDQF
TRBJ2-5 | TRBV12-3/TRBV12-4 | ASSYISGRGGTQY
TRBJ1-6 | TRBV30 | AWSRGFMGNSPLH
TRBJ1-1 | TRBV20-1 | SARDPAGFAEAF
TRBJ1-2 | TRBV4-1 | ASSLSRATPGYGYT
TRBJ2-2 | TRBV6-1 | ASMRRGDPANTGELF
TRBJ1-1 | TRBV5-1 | ASSITDRNTEAF
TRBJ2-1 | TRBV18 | ASFDGLNEQF
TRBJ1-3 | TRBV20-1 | SARVGAGGDTIY
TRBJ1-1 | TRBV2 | ASSKQAKSVNTEAF
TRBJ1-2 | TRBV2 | ASSSQGIYGYT
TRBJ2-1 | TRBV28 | ASKLAGPVHEQF
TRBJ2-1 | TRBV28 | ASSLDEDEQF
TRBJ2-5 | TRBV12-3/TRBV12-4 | ASSSTGERETQY
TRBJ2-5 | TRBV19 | ASSNPTGGFSETQY
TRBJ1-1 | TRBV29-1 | SVAPDRGSTEAF
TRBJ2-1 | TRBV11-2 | ASSRGVPYNEQF
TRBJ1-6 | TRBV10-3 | AISDGTGGGSPLH
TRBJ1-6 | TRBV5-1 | ASSLVGPRWDSPLH
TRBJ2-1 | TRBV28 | ASSPRPTVYNEQF
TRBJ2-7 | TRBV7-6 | ASKAQADLREQY
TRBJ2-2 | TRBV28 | ASSLGGTDTGELF
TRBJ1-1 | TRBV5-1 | ASSPGQGLMNTEAF
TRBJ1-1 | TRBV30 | AWKRAVNTEAF
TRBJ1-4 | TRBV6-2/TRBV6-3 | ASRTPGKPNEKLF
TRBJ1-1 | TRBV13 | ASSSTPAGNTEAF